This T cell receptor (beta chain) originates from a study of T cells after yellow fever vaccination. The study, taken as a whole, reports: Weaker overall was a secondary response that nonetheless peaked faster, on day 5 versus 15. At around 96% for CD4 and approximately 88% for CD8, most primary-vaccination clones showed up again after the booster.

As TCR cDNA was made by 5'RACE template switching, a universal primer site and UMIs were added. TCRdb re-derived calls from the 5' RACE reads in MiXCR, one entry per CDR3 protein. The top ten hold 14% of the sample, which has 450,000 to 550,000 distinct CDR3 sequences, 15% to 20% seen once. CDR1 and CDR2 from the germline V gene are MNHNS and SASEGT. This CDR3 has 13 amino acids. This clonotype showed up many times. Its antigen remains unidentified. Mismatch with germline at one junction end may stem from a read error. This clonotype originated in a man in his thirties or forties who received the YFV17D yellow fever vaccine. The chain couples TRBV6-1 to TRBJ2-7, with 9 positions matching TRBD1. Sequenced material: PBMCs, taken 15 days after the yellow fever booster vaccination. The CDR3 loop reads CASSRDRVYEQYF. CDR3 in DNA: TGCGCCAGCAGCCGGGACAGGGTCTACGAGCAGTACTTC.